This T cell receptor beta chain stems from a study of blood T cells in healthy people across ages. About the study: When template switching was applied, about one barcoded beta molecule was captured per two T cells.

This CDR3 spans 16 amino acids. Unmatched junction bases numbered 6, after V lost 5 bases and J lost 0 bases. The V gene's germline CDR1 is DFQATT and CDR2 SNEGSKA (reference sequence). Primers used in a second PCR of roughly 7 to 11 cycles were a sample-barcoded 5' primer and a J-beta primer mix. TCRdb re-analysed the 5' RACE reads in MiXCR, keeping a single row per CDR3 protein. The data contain some 1.5 million distinct CDR3 sequences, 28% of them singletons. Donors were systemically healthy Caucasian individuals from Russia aged roughly 6 to 95 years. Isolated PBMCs totaled at least 6 million in each sample.

The chain links TRBV20-1 to TRBJ1-6; TRBD1 matches 8 bases. The sample consisted of blood. This TCR was sampled from a woman in her twenties or thirties in good health. The CDR3 DNA follows: TGCAGTGCTCGCCGGACAGGGAGCTCCTATAATTCACCCCTCCACTTT. Protein: CSARRTGSSYNSPLHF.